This entry lists 5 T cell receptor beta chains sequenced from one sample in a study of cytomegalovirus exposure and HLA in healthy donors. Here immunoSEQ multiplex PCR was the method, and the copy in TCRdb shows in-frame clones only, minus some. The sample has roughly 150,000 clones, roughly 89% seen once. Sequencing was done on a sample of PBMCs. These receptors came from a young woman in good health and CMV-seropositive.

CDR3 DNA: TGTGCCAGCAGCTTAGGGGCGGGAAACACCATATATTTT. Protein product: CASSLGAGNTIYF. The chain links TRBV7-9 to TRBJ1-3, with D uncertain. CDR3 length: 13 amino acids. The germline V and J ends were trimmed by 1 base and 4 bases, with 5 bases remaining between them. In germline, CDR1 is SEHNR, CDR2 FQNEAQ (reference sequence).

The CDR3 is CASSLKQVGSGYTF. As DNA, the CDR3 is TGTGCCAGCAGTTTAAAGCAAGTGGGGAGTGGCTACACCTTC. The chain has TRBV28 and TRBJ1-2; D gene unclear. V lost 2 bases and J lost 7, with 14 bases in between. This CDR3 comprises 14 residues. Germline V gene sequence: CDR1 MDHEN, CDR2 SYDVKM.

Turning to this clone: At one of its ends the junction is not consistent with the germline gene, which may arise from a read error. The chain links TRBV6-6 to TRBJ1-3, with D hard to call. In germline, CDR1 is MNHNY, CDR2 SVGAGI (reference sequence). The CDR3 spans 15 residues. In DNA form, the CDR3 reads TGTGCCAGCAGTAACTCACGGTTGCCTGGAAACACCATATATTTT. Its translation: CASSNSRLPGNTIYF.

The rearrangement links TRBV7-9 to TRBJ2-5, with TRBD1 identical over 7 bases. Near its end, the DNA agrees better with TRBJ2-7, so the J call may be wrong. The CDR3 sequence is 15 residues long. CDR1 SEHNR and CDR2 FQNEAQ come from the germline V gene (reference sequence). The CDR3 DNA sequence: TGTGCCAGCAGCTTAGAGACAGGGCCTTACTACGAGCAGTACTTC. Translation gives CASSLETGPYYEQYF.

The gene calls are TRBV4-2 and TRBJ2-7; 7 bases are shared with TRBD2. CDR3 size: 16 residues. Trimming cost V 7 bases and J 3 bases; bases outside gene matches: 15. Germline V gene sequence: CDR1 LGHNA, CDR2 YNFKEQ. The CDR3 DNA follows: TGTGCCAGCAACCGAAGCGGGAATCTATCTGACTACGAGCAGTACTTC. Translation: CASNRSGNLSDYEQYF.